The following is a T cell receptor beta chain sequence with its context. Its antigen is currently unknown. Trimming took off 0 bases at V and 8 bases at J, with 19 bases between the two ends. Per germline, CDR1 SGHDN and CDR2 FVKESK. The CDR3 runs to 16 residues. This sample is part of a study of cytomegalovirus exposure and HLA in healthy donors. These donors counted as nominally healthy when sampled, but unrecorded immune exposures were likely. In the PCR, 60 Vbeta and 13 Jbeta primers were used. The table came from immunoSEQ multiplex PCR; TCRdb's copy has only in-frame clones and leaves some out. The sample includes roughly 230,000 clones, more than 70% of them seen just once. Study results and limitations: The classifier reportedly diagnosed cytomegalovirus status with high sensitivity and specificity. In a later analysis, most CMV-associated TCR beta chains appeared HLA-restricted.

The chain links TRBV14 to TRBJ1-2; possibly TRBD1 for D (6 bases). Sequencing was performed on PBMCs. This clonotype originated in a boy aged 10-17 years in good health and CMV-seronegative. CDR3: CASSQDQGTNPGGYTF. DNA of the CDR3: TGTGCCAGCAGCCAAGACCAGGGGACGAACCCGGGGGGCTACACCTTC.